A selection of T cell receptor beta chains follows, all from one sample in a study of T cell responses to AZD1222 COVID-19 vaccine. Data came from immunoSEQ multiplex PCR; TCRdb stores just in-frame clones and leaves some out. The sample includes about 150,000 clones, 85% to 95% of them seen just once. The starting material was peripheral blood, obtained 28 days after the second AZD1222 dose. The receptors here all came from an adult who received the AZD1222 COVID-19 vaccine. The CDR3 runs from the conserved cysteine through the conserved F or W. The order of the fields is V gene, J gene, CDR3 length, clone size, D gene, CDR3 DNA, CDR3 protein. The D gene is left open where the match is weak. Some rows have no size entry. The others give once, few or many, or a class for an expanded clone.

TRBV6-5	TRBJ2-7	13	-	TRBD1	TGTGCCAGCTGGGGACAGGGGGGTTACGAGCAGTACTTC	CASWGQGGYEQYF
TRBV6-6	TRBJ1-2	13	once	TRBD1	TGTGCCAGCAGAACCGGGACAGCCTATGGCTACACCTTC	CASRTGTAYGYTF
TRBV2	TRBJ1-1	13	-	-	TGTGCCAGCTTAAGGACGGAGAACACTGAAGCTTTCTTT	CASLRTENTEAFF
TRBV27	TRBJ2-7	15	-	-	TGTGCCAGCAGCTCCCAGGGCAGGGCCAACTACGAGCAGTACTTC	CASSSQGRANYEQYF
TRBV18	TRBJ2-1	15	-	TRBD2	TGTGCCAGCTCACCACAAGGACTAGCATACAATGAGCAGTTCTTC	CASSPQGLAYNEQFF
TRBV4-1	TRBJ2-1	19	-	TRBD2	TGCGCCAGCAGCCAAGATCTTCAGGGAACGGGAGGGAGATACAATGAGCAGTTCTTC	CASSQDLQGTGGRYNEQFF
TRBV19	TRBJ2-7	15	-	-	TGTGCCAGTAGTATAGTTGGTGTCGGGTCCTACGAGCAGTACTTC	CASSIVGVGSYEQYF
TRBV7-6	TRBJ2-1	14	once	-	TGTGCCAGCAGCTTCACTTGGAGGGGCAATGAGCAGTTCTTC	CASSFTWRGNEQFF
TRBV9	TRBJ1-2	16	-	TRBD1	TGTGCCAGCAGCAACGGCCGGACAGGGGGCAGATATGGCTACACCTTC	CASSNGRTGGRYGYTF
TRBV19	TRBJ1-5	13	-	-	TGTGCTGTCACGGGAAATAGCAATCAGCCCCAGCATTTT	CAVTGNSNQPQHF
TRBV9	TRBJ2-7	14	-	TRBD1	TGTGCCAGCAGCTCGGGACAGGGGGGCTACGAGCAGTACTTC	CASSSGQGGYEQYF
TRBV5-5	TRBJ1-4	18	once	-	TGTGCCAGCAGCAGACGGGAGTCGGGGGACTCAACTAATGAAAAACTGTTTTTT	CASSRRESGDSTNEKLFF